This T cell receptor beta chain was found in a study of shared clonotypes between healthy human individuals. The germline CDR1 and CDR2 sequences are SGHDT and YYEEEE. The CDR3 covers 13 residues. Evenly divided among several immunoSEQ plates was the genomic DNA of each subset. The assay was immunoSEQ multiplex PCR, and TCRdb's table has in-frame clones only and misses some. In the table there are nearly 1 million clones, more than 75% of which are singletons. Donors were healthy HIV-negative adults without recent acute infections or vaccinations. On this clone: Its antigen is currently unknown. An end of the junction differs from the germline gene, which may be a read error. The sample carries other DNA sequences with the same CDR3.

General study results and limits: Clonotypes which were not shared had lower generation probabilities than clonotypes that all four donors shared.

The sequence derives from a man between 18 and 35 years old in good health. Input material: memory CD4+ T cells sorted from blood. Described subset: CD45RA-negative fraction. This chain links TRBV5-6 with TRBJ1-1, with a weak D call TRBD1 (5 bases). The CDR3: CASSWTQGTEAFF. The DNA of the CDR3 is TGCGCCAGCAGTTGGACGCAGGGCACTGAAGCTTTCTTT.